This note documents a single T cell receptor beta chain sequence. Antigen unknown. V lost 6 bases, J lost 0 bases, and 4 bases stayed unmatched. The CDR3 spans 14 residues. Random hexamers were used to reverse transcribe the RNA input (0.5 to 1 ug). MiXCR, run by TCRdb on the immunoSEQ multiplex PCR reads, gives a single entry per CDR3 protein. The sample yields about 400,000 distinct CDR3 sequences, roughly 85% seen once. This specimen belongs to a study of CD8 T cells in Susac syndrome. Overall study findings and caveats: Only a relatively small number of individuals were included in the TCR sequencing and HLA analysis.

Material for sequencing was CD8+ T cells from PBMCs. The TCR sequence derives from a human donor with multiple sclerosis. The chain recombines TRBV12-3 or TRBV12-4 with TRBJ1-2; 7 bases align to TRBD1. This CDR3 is CASSPGQPNYGYTF. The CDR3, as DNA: TGTGCCAGCAGCCCGGGACAGCCTAACTATGGCTACACCTTC.